This T cell receptor beta chain is from a study of T-cell memory formation after mild COVID-19 (dated by TCRdb to the early 2020s). Looking at the study overall: TCR sequence clusters from the two donors were found to be largely donor specific. In two donors, T-cell clones that expanded and contracted after mild COVID-19 were followed by sequencing TCRalpha and TCRbeta repertoires longitudinally. Two young, previously healthy adult volunteers made up the cohort, one male and one female. What the study reported, not specific to this receptor: Some responding clones were found in pre-infection memory, which suggests that pre-existing cross-reactive memory T cells took part in the SARS-CoV-2 response. The study covered only a couple of mild cases, and larger cohorts including severe cases with pre-infection samples were considered necessary. SARS-CoV-2 specificity was not confirmed for the second-wave clones peaking on day 37. Contracting CD4+ clones turned up mainly in the CM and EM memory subsets, whereas EMRA was where CD8+ clones were enriched. Clones contracting from day 15 to 85 had balanced CD4/CD8 phenotypes, while a second wave expanding from day 15 to 37 was biased towards CD4+.

PBMCs were isolated by Ficoll-Paque density gradient centrifugation. Trimming removed 6 bases from V and 10 bases from J, leaving 14 bases between the germline ends. The CDR3 runs 12 amino acids, cysteine and phenylalanine included. Just CDR3 DNA is preserved here, 36 bases in frame from base 1. The germline V gene yields SGHVS for CDR1 and FNYEAQ for CDR2. Sequenced using an Illumina NovaSeq 6000. Using 5'RACE with constant-segment primers, TCRalpha and TCRbeta cDNA libraries were constructed, with sample barcodes and unique molecular identifiers added in the process. Trizol reagent was used to extract RNA from every sample. The libraries were amplified in two PCR steps, and the second step added a second sample barcode and Illumina TruSeq adapters. The libraries were sequenced on an Illumina NovaSeq using 2 x 150 bp paired-end reads. For the original study's pipeline: The reads were demultiplexed and collapsed into UMI-guided consensus sequences using migec v1.2.7. Using mixcr v2.1.11, the UMI consensuses were aligned to TRA and TRB V and J templates and assembled into clonotypes. A clonotype was counted as expanded or contracted only when both edgeR and NoisET called the clonotype significant, with the noise models trained on biological replicates. edgeR calls used a false discovery rate-adjusted p below 0.01 and a log2 fold-change threshold of 1. PCA with hierarchical clustering of max-normalized trajectories of the 1000 most abundant clonotypes was used as exploratory dynamics analysis. Separately sequenced CD4+ and CD8+ repertoires were used to assign the CD4 or CD8 phenotype of responding clones. Through fastp at Q25 and MiXCR, TCRdb rebuilt clones from the public reads, retaining in-frame beta chains. Each entry merges the rows of one CDR3 protein and shows their most common DNA and genes. These V and J calls rely on TCRdb rather than the paper's analysis. The sample yields 300,000 to 350,000 distinct CDR3 sequences; roughly a fifth were counted once. 20% to 25% of the sample is taken by the ten largest.

This clonotype was recorded a few times. Its antigen has not been determined. Base qualities are not provided; no much larger clone lies one nucleotide away. The material sequenced was PBMCs or a T cell subset sorted from them (not recorded which). The TCR was taken from a man aged 18 to 30 who had mild COVID-19 (a few samples of this study predate the infection). The sample titles of this study are shuffled in the database, so cell type and time point are left out; the donor was told from shared clones. The V and J genes are TRBV7-6 and TRBJ2-3; the D gene is not confidently resolved. The sequenced DNA: TGTGCCAGCAGTCCCTGGGATGTCGCGCAGTATTTT. Protein translation: CASSPWDVAQYF.